These 27 T cell receptor beta chains came from one sample sequenced in a study of T cell responses to AZD1222 COVID-19 vaccine (dated by TCRdb to the early 2020s). Receptor libraries were prepared by the immunoSEQ multiplex PCR assay. Held by TCRdb, this immuneACCESS table contains in-frame sequences only and omits some clones. Under half of the omission traces to an unresolved V gene where checked; the cause of the rest is unknown. The sample table holds tens of thousands of clones, of which roughly nine tenths were seen once. About 2.2% of the sample is in the top ten clones. According to the study, the label for this sample's time point signals: baseline before first vaccination. The sample here was peripheral blood, taken on day 0 of AZD1222 vaccination. These receptors originate from an adult in good health.

The V gene is TRBV5-1, the J gene TRBJ1-5; D unresolved. This CDR3 has 13 residues. Germline CDR1 and CDR2: SGHRS and YFSETQ. Deletions cut 0 bases from V and 7 bases from J, with 8 bases between. The CDR3 region has the DNA TGCGCCAGCAGCTTGGTCCCCAGGCAGCCCCAGCATTTT. Translated: CASSLVPRQPQHF. Based on the CDR3 plus reference TRBV5-1 and TRBJ1-5, the full variable domain is KAGVTQTPRYLIKTRGQQVTLSCSPISGHRSVSWYQQTPGQGLQFLFEYFSETQRNKGNFPGRFSGRQFSNSRSEMNVSTLELGDSALYLCASSLVPRQPQHFGDGTRLSIL.

The chain carries TRBV7-9 and TRBJ1-4, with 8 positions matching TRBD1. The CDR3 is made up of 16 amino acids. The germline CDR1 and CDR2 sequences are SEHNR and FQNEAQ (reference sequence). The trim removed 5 bases at V and 3 bases at J, leaving 8 bases unmatched. CDR3 in amino acids: CASSPTGAGANEKLFF. Written as DNA, the CDR3 is TGTGCCAGCAGCCCGACAGGGGCGGGGGCTAATGAAAAACTGTTTTTT. Full variable domain (outside the CDR3, taken from reference TRBV7-9 and TRBJ1-4): DTGVSQNPRHKITKRGQNVTFRCDPISEHNRLYWYRQTLGQGPEFLTYFQNEAQLEKSRLLSDRFSAERPKGSFSTLEIQRTEQGDSAMYLCASSPTGAGANEKLFFGSGTQLSVL.

In its sample, this clone was seen a few times. The chain carries TRBV28 and TRBJ2-3; 8 nucleotides agree with TRBD2. Germline CDR1 reads MDHEN; CDR2 reads SYDVKM. There are 14 residues in the CDR3. Trimming at V came to 6 bases and at J to 5 bases, leaving 7 bases not matched to a gene. The CDR3 is CASSSGGRGDTQYF. CDR3 coding DNA: TGTGCCAGCAGCTCGGGGGGGCGGGGAGATACGCAGTATTTT.

The chain's CDR3 is CASSEDRATGELFF. CDR3 coding DNA: TGTGCCAGCAGTGAAGATCGAGCCACCGGGGAGCTGTTTTTT. This rearrangement joins TRBV2 to TRBJ2-2, with unresolved D. The CDR3 contains 14 residues. V lost 1 base to trimming and J lost 4 bases, with 7 bases between them. Germline CDR1 and CDR2: SNHLY and FYNNEI.

J is TRBJ1-6 and V is TRBV6-5; no definite D call. The CDR3 runs to 15 residues. Per germline, CDR1 MNHEY and CDR2 SVGAGI. V was trimmed by 7 bases and J by 9 bases, leaving 19 bases between them. In DNA form, the CDR3 reads TGTGCCAGCAACCCGGGGTTGTCTTTCGGTTCACCCCTCCACTTT. Translated, it gives CASNPGLSFGSPLHF.

V and J are TRBV4-3 and TRBJ1-4; D is possibly TRBD1 (5 bases). CDR1 is LGHNA and CDR2 is YSLEER in the germline V gene. CDR3 size: 17 residues. V lost 2 bases and J 4 bases, leaving 17 bases between the germline ends. CDR3 DNA sequence: TGCGCCAGCAGCCAAAGGGCAGGACGGGGCCTTAATGAAAAACTGTTTTTT. This translates into CASSQRAGRGLNEKLFF.

This clone was seen once. The CDR3 DNA follows: TGCGCCAGCAGCTTCGGGGGGGATCCCTACAATGAGCAGTTCTTC. It is translated as CASSFGGDPYNEQFF. The genes are TRBV5-1 and TRBJ2-1; 8 nucleotides match TRBD2. CDR1 and CDR2 from the germline V gene are SGHRS and YFSETQ. V trimming: 2 bases; J trimming: 2 bases; junction bases outside the gene matches: 3. The CDR3 totals 15 residues.

The genes are TRBV30 and TRBJ2-5, with 7 positions matching TRBD1. The V gene end was trimmed by 4 bases and the J gene end by 3 bases; junction bases not matched to a gene: 8. The germline CDR1 and CDR2 sequences are GTSNPN and SVGIG (reference sequence). CDR3 length: 14 residues. The CDR3 reads CAWNRGQTEETQYF. The CDR3 DNA sequence: TGTGCCTGGAACAGGGGACAGACGGAAGAGACCCAGTACTTC. The full variable domain, with the rest looked up from reference TRBV30 and TRBJ2-5, is SQTIHQWPATLVQPVGSPLSLECTVEGTSNPNLYWYRQAAGRGLQLLFYSVGIGQISSEVPQNLSASRPQDRQFILSSKKLLLSDSGFYLCAWNRGQTEETQYFGPGTRLLVL.

This chain uses TRBV7-8 with TRBJ2-7, with D possibly matching TRBD1 (6 bases). Germline assignment: CDR1 SGHVS and CDR2 FQNEAQ. V shed 1 base and J shed 1 base, with 14 bases lying between them. The length of the CDR3 is 16 residues. The CDR3 reads CASSLGVAGESYEQYF. In DNA, the CDR3 is TGTGCCAGCAGCTTAGGGGTGGCAGGGGAATCCTACGAGCAGTACTTC.

The CDR3 here is CASSQSKESYEQYF. CDR3 in DNA: TGTGCCAGCAGCCAGAGCAAAGAATCCTACGAGCAGTACTTC. This sequence joins TRBV3-1 (or the pseudogene TRBV3-2) and TRBJ2-7; D is ambiguous. CDR3 length: 14 residues. Per germline, CDR1 LGHDT and CDR2 YNNKEL (reference sequence). The V and J ends lost 3 bases and 1 base respectively, with 10 bases between them.

The J gene is TRBJ2-7, the V gene TRBV5-1; 8 nucleotides agree with TRBD1. The CDR3 runs 14 residues. In germline, CDR1 is SGHRS, CDR2 YFSETQ. The J segment lost 3 bases and the V segment lost 4 bases, leaving 6 bases of the junction unmatched. In nucleotides, the CDR3 is TGCGCCAGCAGCCGGATGGACAGGGTCTACGAGCAGTACTTC. Translated: CASSRMDRVYEQYF.

This clone was observed once. V gene TRBV19 combines with J gene TRBJ2-1, with 11 positions matching TRBD1. Germline V CDR1 and CDR2: LNHDA, SQIVND (reference sequence). CDR3 length: 14 residues. The V and J ends lost 7 bases and 7 bases, in that order; junction bases with no gene match: 6. The CDR3 sequence is CASNGQGAGNEQFF. The DNA of the CDR3 is TGTGCCAGTAACGGACAGGGGGCTGGGAATGAGCAGTTCTTC.

The J gene is TRBJ1-3, the V gene TRBV13; D not certain. V was shortened by 8 bases and J by 4 bases, with 12 bases between the two germline ends. This CDR3 has 13 residues. The germline CDR1 and CDR2 sequences are PRHDT and FYEKMQ (reference sequence). CDR3 protein: CASAMLRGNTIYF. The CDR3 nucleotides read TGTGCCAGCGCCATGCTGCGGGGAAACACCATATATTTT. The full variable domain, in which reference TRBV13 and TRBJ1-3 provide the parts outside the CDR3, is AAGVIQSPRHLIKEKRETATLKCYPIPRHDTVYWYQQGPGQDPQFLISFYEKMQSDKGSIPDRFSAQQFSDYHSELNMSSLELGDSALYFCASAMLRGNTIYFGEGSWLTVV.

V gene TRBV19 combines with J gene TRBJ2-7; 9 bases are a match to TRBD1. J gave up 1 base and V 5 bases, and 9 bases lay outside the gene matches. The length of the CDR3 is 16 residues. Germline V CDR1 and CDR2: LNHDA, SQIVND (reference sequence). In nucleotides, the CDR3 is TGTGCCAGTAGTCCGTCGGGACAGGGTTCTTCCTACGAGCAGTACTTC. This sequence encodes CASSPSGQGSSYEQYF.

V and J are TRBV5-1 and TRBJ2-3; D remains ambiguous. V shed 0 bases and J shed 0 bases, with 8 bases lying between them. Germline V gene sequence: CDR1 SGHRS, CDR2 YFSETQ. The CDR3 has 15 residues. The CDR3 protein is CASSLGDISTDTQYF. The CDR3 nucleotides read TGCGCCAGCAGCTTGGGGGATATTAGCACAGATACGCAGTATTTT.

V and J are TRBV4-1 and TRBJ2-7; 12 nucleotides agree with TRBD1. Unmatched junction bases numbered 5, after V lost 3 bases and J lost 5 bases. The germline gives CDR1 MGHRA, CDR2 YSYEKL. The CDR3 has 15 amino acids. The CDR3 bases are TGCGCCAGCAGCCAGCCGGGACAGGGGGCTGACGAGCAGTACTTC. This translates into CASSQPGQGADEQYF.

The chain recombines TRBV30 with TRBJ1-2; 9 positions match TRBD1. Germline loops: CDR1 GTSNPN, CDR2 SVGIG (reference sequence). V was pared by 7 bases and J by 4 bases, with 10 bases of the junction left unmatched. The CDR3 is made up of 14 amino acids. CDR3 in amino acids: CASLRQGEIYGYTF. CDR3 sequence (DNA): TGTGCCTCCCTCCGACAGGGGGAGATCTATGGCTACACCTTC.

A single count supports this clone. This chain links TRBV2 with TRBJ2-1, with TRBD1 matching over 8 bases. Germline V gives CDR1 SNHLY, CDR2 FYNNEI. Unmatched junction bases numbered 13, after V lost 11 bases and J lost 7 bases. CDR3 size: 14 residues. The CDR3 protein is CAANTQGARNEQFF. DNA for the CDR3: TGTGCCGCCAATACTCAGGGGGCTAGGAATGAGCAGTTCTTC.

This clone has a handful of counts. Other DNA sequences in the same sample also yield this CDR3. The CDR3 here is CASGRDRAYEQYF. The CDR3 DNA reads as TGTGCTAGTGGTCGCGACAGGGCCTACGAGCAGTACTTC. The chain links TRBV12-5 to TRBJ2-7; 7 bases align to TRBD1. The CDR3 extends over 13 amino acids. V lost 5 bases and J lost 2; bases outside the gene matches: 3. Germline CDR1 reads LGHNT; CDR2 reads FRNRAP.

The CDR3 loop reads CASSFFGTGLYNQPQHF. In DNA form, the CDR3 reads TGTGCCAGCAGCTTTTTCGGGACAGGGTTGTATAATCAGCCCCAGCATTTT. The chain recombines TRBV7-9 with TRBJ1-5; 9 bases map to TRBD1. This CDR3 is built from 17 residues. Trimming at V came to 3 bases and at J to 4 bases, leaving 10 bases not matched to a gene. The germline CDR1 and CDR2 sequences are SEHNR and FQNEAQ (reference sequence).

The CDR3 loop reads CAWASGQGVSPLHF. CDR3 nucleotide sequence: TGTGCCTGGGCCTCCGGACAGGGAGTTTCACCCCTCCACTTT. The chain links TRBV30 to TRBJ1-6; TRBD1 aligns across 8 bases. V gave up 5 bases and J gave up 9 bases; unmatched junction bases: 9. From germline, CDR1 is GTSNPN and CDR2 SVGIG (reference sequence). There are 14 residues in the CDR3.

This clone occurred once. This chain connects TRBV15 to TRBJ1-2; 11 nucleotides align to TRBD1. The CDR3 has 17 residues. CDR1 is LNHNV, CDR2 YYDKDF, per germline (reference sequence). The trim removed 7 bases at V and 4 bases at J, leaving 14 bases unmatched. The CDR3 coding sequence is TGTGCCACCACCTCACCGGGACAGGGGGATGTCGGCTATGGCTACACCTTC. Translated: CATTSPGQGDVGYGYTF.

This clone showed up just once. The chain couples TRBV6-5 to TRBJ1-5; 9 bases are a match to TRBD1. This CDR3 is 15 amino acids long. Germline CDR1 MNHEY, CDR2 SVGAGI. V gave up 4 bases and J gave up 6 bases; unmatched junction bases: 7. The DNA for the CDR3 is TGTGCCAGCAGTTTCAGACAGGGGGAAGGTCAGCCCCAGCATTTT. Translation: CASSFRQGEGQPQHF.

The CDR3 region has the DNA TGTGCCAGCAGCCCGAGGGGGGTATGGTTGAACACTGAAGCTTTCTTT. This sequence encodes CASSPRGVWLNTEAFF. The chain couples TRBV7-9 to TRBJ1-1; maybe TRBD1 (6 bases). V gave up 5 bases and J gave up 0 bases, with 16 bases separating them. There are 16 residues in the CDR3. Germline V gene lookup returns CDR1 SEHNR and CDR2 FQNEAQ (reference sequence).

The V call is TRBV4-3, the J call TRBJ1-5, with unresolved D. This CDR3 contains 15 residues. Between the trimmed V and J ends, which lost 0 bases and 0 bases, there was a span of 6 bases. Per the germline V gene, CDR1 is LGHNA and CDR2 is YSLEER. The DNA for the CDR3 is TGCGCCAGCAGCCAAGAGCAAGATAGCAATCAGCCCCAGCATTTT. It is translated as CASSQEQDSNQPQHF.

The V gene is TRBV7-9, the J gene TRBJ2-3; 9 nucleotides line up with TRBD1. This CDR3 region has 15 residues. J gave up 6 bases and V 6 bases, and 10 bases lay outside the gene matches. From germline, CDR1 is SEHNR and CDR2 FQNEAQ (reference sequence). CDR3 loop: CASRITGGAGDTQYF. CDR3 DNA: TGTGCCAGCAGGATCACAGGGGGCGCCGGGGATACGCAGTATTTT.

The CDR3 DNA is TGTGCCAGCAGCGTACTCATGAACACTGAAGCTTTCTTT. This translates into CASSVLMNTEAFF. This chain joins TRBV9 and TRBJ1-1; D gene uncertain. The ends were cut back, 1 base at V and 0 bases at J, with 4 bases in the middle. The germline V gene has CDR1 SGDLS and CDR2 YYNGEE. The CDR3 spans 13 residues.